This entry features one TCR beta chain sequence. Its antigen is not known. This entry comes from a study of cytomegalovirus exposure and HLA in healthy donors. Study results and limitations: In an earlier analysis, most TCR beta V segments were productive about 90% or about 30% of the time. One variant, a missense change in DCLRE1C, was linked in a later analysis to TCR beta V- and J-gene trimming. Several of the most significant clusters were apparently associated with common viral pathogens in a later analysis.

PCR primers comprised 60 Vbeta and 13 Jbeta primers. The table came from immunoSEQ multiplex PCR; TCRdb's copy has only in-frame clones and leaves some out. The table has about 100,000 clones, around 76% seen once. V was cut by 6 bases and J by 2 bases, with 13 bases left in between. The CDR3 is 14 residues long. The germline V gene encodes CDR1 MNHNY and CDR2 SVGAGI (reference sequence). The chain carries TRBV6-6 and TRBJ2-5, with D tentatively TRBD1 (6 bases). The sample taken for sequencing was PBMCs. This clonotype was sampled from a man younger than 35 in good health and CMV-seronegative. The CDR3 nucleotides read TGTGCCAGCAGGGGCGGTAGGGGGCAAGAGACCCAGTACTTC. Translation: CASRGGRGQETQYF.